This TCR beta chain was documented in a study of blood T cell repertoires in COVID-19. Study-level background: Samples taken during acute and convalescent COVID-19 were collected in the United States, Italy and Spain.

The participants were between roughly 18 and 89 years old and came from 24 US areas. Each participant's cohort was designated according to participant-reported clinical history. Study processing details: Using reference gene primer amplification, nucleated cell counts were estimated. The data were produced by immunoSEQ multiplex PCR, yet TCRdb's version contains in-frame clones alone and is incomplete. The V and J calls and clone size were taken over from that table, and D and trimming were inferred from the DNA. The data contain approximately 270,000 clones, approximately 85% of them singletons. This TCR derives from a woman under 40 who had recovered from COVID-19. Sequences were obtained from PBMCs or T cells enriched from blood (not recorded which).

For the CDR3, the DNA is TGTGCCAGTATGGCGCGTGGCGGGAGCTCCTACAATGAGCAGTTCTTC. Its protein product is CASMARGGSSYNEQFF. J is TRBJ2-1 and V is TRBV19, with 7 bases identical to TRBD2. Trimming removed 7 bases from V and 0 bases from J; junction bases left unmatched: 9. Germline V lookup: CDR1 LNHDA, CDR2 SQIVND (reference sequence). The CDR3 runs to 16 residues.